These T cell receptor beta chains were read from a single sample in a study of radiation and T cells in renal cell carcinoma. Clones were read by immunoSEQ multiplex PCR, and TCRdb kept only the in-frame ones, dropping some. The table shows 150,000 or so clones, with about 87% occurring only once. This material consisted of blood, taken from a patient whose treatment included radiotherapy and nephrectomy. These receptor sequences come from a woman aged 70-85 years with renal cell carcinoma. The CDR3 runs from the conserved cysteine through the conserved F or W. Fields, in order: J gene, D gene, V gene, CDR3 protein. A D gene is named only where the DNA matches it firmly.

>TRBJ2-2|.|TRBV5-1
CASSLATGNTGELFF
>TRBJ2-4|.|TRBV5-1
CASSLRPNGAKNIQYF
>TRBJ2-1|TRBD2|TRBV4-2
CASSRTSGGPDNEQFF
>TRBJ2-4|.|TRBV5-6
CASSLGGIQYF
>TRBJ2-7|.|TRBV4-3
CASSQDLVTGEQYF
>TRBJ2-1|.|TRBV5-1
CASSLVSLSEQFF
>.|.|TRBV2
CASSGSYEQYF
>TRBJ1-1|.|TRBV9
CASSVGGGPEAFF
>TRBJ1-1|TRBD1|TRBV6-1
CASRDNRGSAEAFF
>TRBJ2-5|.|TRBV19
CASTNRYQETQYF
>TRBJ2-1|TRBD2|TRBV7-9
CASSPPGGTYNEQFF
>TRBJ1-6|TRBD1|TRBV5-6
CASRRDRDNSPLHF
>TRBJ2-3|TRBD2|TRBV19
CASTPTSHRSDTQYF
>TRBJ2-5|.|TRBV29-1
CSVDRLGGETQYF
>TRBJ2-3|TRBD2|TRBV7-3
CASSLAGGRTDTQYF
>TRBJ1-5|.|TRBV10-1
CASSESGGARSNQPQHF
>TRBJ2-2|.|TRBV18
CASSPPGGRNTGELFF
>TRBJ1-1|.|TRBV19
CASSIRGNTEAFF
>TRBJ2-3|TRBD1|TRBV5-6
CASRSGGADTQYF
>TRBJ1-1|TRBD1|TRBV5-1
CASSLGQFRTEAFF
>TRBJ2-3|TRBD2|TRBV5-4
CASSLGAGGPDTQYF
>TRBJ1-2|TRBD1|TRBV19
CASSNRGNYGYTF
>TRBJ2-1|.|TRBV11-1
CASSLRGRSSYNEQFF
>TRBJ2-5|TRBD1|TRBV19
CASSRTGGQETQYF
>TRBJ2-7|TRBD2|TRBV7-8
CASSTQGLAGLYEQYF
>TRBJ2-5|.|TRBV30
CAWSPLGGGQETQYF
>TRBJ1-1|.|TRBV19
CASGEPNTEAFF
>TRBJ2-7|.|TRBV7-9
CASSLGRGGEQYF
>TRBJ1-5|.|TRBV12-5
CASGIDDLPQHF
>TRBJ1-2|.|TRBV5-1
CASSLEKGQGYTF
>TRBJ1-5|TRBD1|TRBV18
CASSWTGTYQPQHF
>TRBJ1-2|.|TRBV5-6
CASSLGWDRYYGYTF
>TRBJ1-6|.|TRBV4-1
CASSQDIRSSYNSPLHF
>TRBJ1-1|.|TRBV28
CASSLLGTEAFF
>TRBJ1-5|.|TRBV18
CASSPPGIGNQPQHF
>TRBJ2-1|TRBD2|TRBV5-4
CASSSGTSGTSSYNEQFF
>TRBJ1-1|.|TRBV6-4
CASSPGEWTEAFF
>TRBJ1-2|TRBD1|TRBV5-6
CASSLKTGNYGYTF
>TRBJ1-5|.|TRBV5-5
CASNPDFSNQPQHF
>TRBJ2-5|TRBD2|TRBV27
CASSLVSGGGQETQYF
>TRBJ2-1|TRBD2|TRBV7-6
CASSGAGEENEQFF
>TRBJ2-7|.|TRBV5-8
CASSLYATYEQYF
>TRBJ2-5|.|TRBV5-8
CASRVLGRKQETQYF
>TRBJ2-7|.|TRBV30
CAWSVDWVDEQYF
>TRBJ2-7|.|TRBV10-1
CASRRYRYEQYF
>TRBJ1-2|TRBD1|TRBV14
CASSQGRGQANYGYTF